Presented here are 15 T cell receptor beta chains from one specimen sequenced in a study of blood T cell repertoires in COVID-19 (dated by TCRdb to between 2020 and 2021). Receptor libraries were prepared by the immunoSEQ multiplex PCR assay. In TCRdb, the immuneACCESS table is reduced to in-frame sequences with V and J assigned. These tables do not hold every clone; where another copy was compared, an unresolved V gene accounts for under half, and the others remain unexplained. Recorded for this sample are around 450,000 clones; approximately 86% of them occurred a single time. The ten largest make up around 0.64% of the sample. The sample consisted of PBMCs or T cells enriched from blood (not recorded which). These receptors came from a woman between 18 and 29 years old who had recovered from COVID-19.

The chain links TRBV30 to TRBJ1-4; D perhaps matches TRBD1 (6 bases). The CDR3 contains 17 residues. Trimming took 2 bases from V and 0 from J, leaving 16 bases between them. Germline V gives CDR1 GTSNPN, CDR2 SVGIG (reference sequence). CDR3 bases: TGTGCCTGGAGTCCTTCACAGGGAACTTCAACTAATGAAAAACTGTTTTTT. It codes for CAWSPSQGTSTNEKLFF.

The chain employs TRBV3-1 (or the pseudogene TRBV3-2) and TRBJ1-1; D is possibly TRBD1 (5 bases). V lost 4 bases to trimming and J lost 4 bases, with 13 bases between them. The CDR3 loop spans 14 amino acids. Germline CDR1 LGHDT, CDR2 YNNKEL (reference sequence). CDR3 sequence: CASSPGVMSTEAFF. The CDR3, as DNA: TGTGCCAGCAGCCCGGGGGTGATGAGCACTGAAGCTTTCTTT.

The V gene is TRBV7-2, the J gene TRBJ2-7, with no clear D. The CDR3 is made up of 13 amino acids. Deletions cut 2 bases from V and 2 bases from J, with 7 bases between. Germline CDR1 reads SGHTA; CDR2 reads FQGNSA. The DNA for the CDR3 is TGTGCCAGCAGCTTAACAGACACCTACGAGCAGTACTTC. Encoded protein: CASSLTDTYEQYF.

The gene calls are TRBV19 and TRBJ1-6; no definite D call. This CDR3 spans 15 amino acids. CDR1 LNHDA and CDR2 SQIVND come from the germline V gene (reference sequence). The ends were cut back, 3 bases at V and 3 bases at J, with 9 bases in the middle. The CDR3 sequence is CASSMAGVYNSPLHF. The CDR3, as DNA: TGTGCCAGTAGTATGGCAGGCGTCTATAATTCACCCCTCCACTTT. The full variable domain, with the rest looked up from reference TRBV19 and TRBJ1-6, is DGGITQSPKYLFRKEGQNVTLSCEQNLNHDAMYWYRQDPGQGLRLIYYSQIVNDFQKGDIAEGYSVSREKKESFPLTVTSAQKNPTAFYLCASSMAGVYNSPLHFGNGTRLTVT.

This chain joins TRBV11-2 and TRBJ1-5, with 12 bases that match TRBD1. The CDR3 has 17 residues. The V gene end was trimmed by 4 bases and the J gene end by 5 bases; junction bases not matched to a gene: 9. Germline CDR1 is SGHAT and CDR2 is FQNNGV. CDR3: CASSSNPGQGADQPQHF. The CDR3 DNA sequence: TGTGCCAGCAGCTCCAATCCGGGACAGGGGGCTGATCAGCCCCAGCATTTT.

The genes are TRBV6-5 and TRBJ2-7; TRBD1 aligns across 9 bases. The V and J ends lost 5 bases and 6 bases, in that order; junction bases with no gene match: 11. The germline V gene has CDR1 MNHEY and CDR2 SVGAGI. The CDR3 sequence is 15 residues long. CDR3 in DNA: TGTGCCAGCAGTACTGTTTGGGACAGGGAGTCCGAGCAGTACTTC. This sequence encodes CASSTVWDRESEQYF.

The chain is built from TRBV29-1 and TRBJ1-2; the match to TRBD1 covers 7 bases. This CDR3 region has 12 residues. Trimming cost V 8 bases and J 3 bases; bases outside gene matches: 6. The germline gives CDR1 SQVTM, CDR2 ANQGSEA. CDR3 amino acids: CSIETGDYGYTF. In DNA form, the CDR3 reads TGCAGCATAGAAACAGGGGACTATGGCTACACCTTC.

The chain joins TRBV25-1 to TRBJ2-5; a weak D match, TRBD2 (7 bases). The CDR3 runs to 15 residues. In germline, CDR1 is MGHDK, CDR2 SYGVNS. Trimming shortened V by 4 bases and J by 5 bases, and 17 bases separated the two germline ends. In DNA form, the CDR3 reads TGTGCCAGCAGTGTCGGACTAGTCGGGGGCGAGACCCAGTACTTC. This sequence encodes CASSVGLVGGETQYF.

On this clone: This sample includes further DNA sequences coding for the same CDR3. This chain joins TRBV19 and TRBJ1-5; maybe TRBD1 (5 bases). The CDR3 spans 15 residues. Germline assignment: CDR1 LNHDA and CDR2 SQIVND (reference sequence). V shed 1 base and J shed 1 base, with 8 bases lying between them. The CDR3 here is CASSIVRGSNQPQHF. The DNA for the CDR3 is TGTGCCAGTAGTATAGTGCGGGGCAGCAATCAGCCCCAGCATTTT.

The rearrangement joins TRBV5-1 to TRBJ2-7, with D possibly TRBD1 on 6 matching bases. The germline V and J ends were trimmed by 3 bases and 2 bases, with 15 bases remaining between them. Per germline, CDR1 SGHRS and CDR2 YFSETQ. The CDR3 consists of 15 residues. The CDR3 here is CASSSRDTSTYEQYF. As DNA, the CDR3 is TGCGCCAGCAGCTCCCGGGACACTAGTACCTACGAGCAGTACTTC.

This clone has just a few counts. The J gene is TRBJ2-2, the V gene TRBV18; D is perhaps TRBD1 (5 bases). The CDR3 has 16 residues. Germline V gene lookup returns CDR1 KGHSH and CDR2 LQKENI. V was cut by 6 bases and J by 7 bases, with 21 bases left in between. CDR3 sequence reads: CASSPTADSLSGELFF. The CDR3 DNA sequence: TGTGCCAGCTCCCCTACGGCCGACAGCTTGAGCGGGGAGCTGTTTTTT.

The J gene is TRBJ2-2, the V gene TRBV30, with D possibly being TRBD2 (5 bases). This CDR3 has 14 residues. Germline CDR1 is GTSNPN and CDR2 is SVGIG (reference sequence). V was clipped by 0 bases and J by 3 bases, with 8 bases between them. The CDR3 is CAWSVGSDTGELFF. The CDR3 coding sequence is TGTGCCTGGAGTGTGGGGAGTGACACCGGGGAGCTGTTTTTT.

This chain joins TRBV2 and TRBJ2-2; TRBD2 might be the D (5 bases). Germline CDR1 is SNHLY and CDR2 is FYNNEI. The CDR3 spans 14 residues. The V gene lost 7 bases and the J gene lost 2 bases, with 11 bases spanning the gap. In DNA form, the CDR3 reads TGTGCCAGCAAGATTAGGACTAACACCGGGGAGCTGTTTTTT. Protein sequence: CASKIRTNTGELFF.

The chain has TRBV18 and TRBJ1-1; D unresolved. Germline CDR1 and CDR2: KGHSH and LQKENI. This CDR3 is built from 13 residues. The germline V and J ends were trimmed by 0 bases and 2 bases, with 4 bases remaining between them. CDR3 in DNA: TGTGCCAGCTCACCACCTATTAACACTGAAGCTTTCTTT. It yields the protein CASSPPINTEAFF.

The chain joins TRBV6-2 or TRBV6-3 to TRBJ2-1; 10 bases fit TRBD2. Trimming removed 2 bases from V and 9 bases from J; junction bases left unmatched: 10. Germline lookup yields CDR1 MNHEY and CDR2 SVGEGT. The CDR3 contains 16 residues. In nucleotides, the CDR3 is TGTGCCAGCAGTTACCCCAGCGGGGGGGGTGTAGGTGAGCAGTTCTTC. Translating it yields CASSYPSGGGVGEQFF.